Listed below are T cell receptor beta chains from one sample, sequenced in a study of regulatory T cells in long-lasting Graves disease. Via MiXCR, TCRdb re-called the multiplex PCR reads, giving one row per CDR3 protein. There are roughly 250,000 distinct CDR3 sequences in the sample; approximately 20% occur only once, and around 13% lies in the top ten. The sample was also reused in another study, on T cells in Graves' hyperthyroidism and ophthalmopathy.

The sequenced sample was peripheral blood mononuclear cells (PBMCs), obtained at new diagnosis, from a patient treated with antithyroid drugs. Receptors were obtained from a woman aged 25 to 45 with Graves disease. Each CDR3 is given with its conserved first and last residue. The D gene is left open where the match is weak. Expanded clones are given a class, and other clones once, few, many or no size at all.

CASSSSRISMSTDTQYF | TGTGCCAGCAGCTCCTCCCGCATATCGATGAGCACAGATACGCAGTATTTT | TRBV7-8 | once | TRBJ2-3 | NA
CASRQDLSGDTIYF | TGCGCCAGCAGACAGGACCTCTCTGGAGACACCATATATTTT | TRBV5-1 | many | TRBJ1-3 | NA
CAVRGPSSYEQYF | TGTGCCGTCCGGGGTCCTAGCTCCTACGAGCAGTACTTC | TRBV6-1 | many | TRBJ2-7 | NA
CASSWGVMGGSDQPQHF | TGTGCCAGCAGCTGGGGGGTGATGGGAGGGAGTGATCAGCCCCAGCATTTT | TRBV7-9 | NA | TRBJ1-5 | NA
CASKGDTEAFF | TGTGCCAGTAAAGGAGACACTGAAGCTTTCTTT | TRBV19 | many | TRBJ1-1 | NA
CATSSRRSTQETQYF | TGTGCCACCAGCAGTCGACGGTCAACCCAAGAGACCCAGTACTTC | TRBV15 | many | TRBJ2-5 | NA
CASSQNVGGLKSTQYF | TGCGCCAGCAGCCAAAACGTAGGGGGCTTAAAGTCTACGCAGTATTTT | TRBV4-1 | NA | TRBJ2-3 | TRBD1
CASSFWTGGNQPQHF | TGTGCCAGCAGTTTTTGGACCGGAGGCAATCAGCCCCAGCATTTT | TRBV12-3/TRBV12-4 | many | TRBJ1-5 | NA
CASSETGAYNSPLHF | TGTGCCAGCAGCGAGACAGGGGCCTATAATTCACCCCTCCACTTT | TRBV9 | NA | TRBJ1-6 | TRBD1
CASSLLGTGTPHEQFF | TGTGCCAGCAGCTTGTTAGGGACAGGGACCCCCCATGAGCAGTTCTTC | TRBV5-5 | many | TRBJ2-1 | TRBD1
CASSLSAYINTGELFF | TGTGCCAGCAGCTTAAGCGCTTATATAAACACCGGGGAGCTGTTTTTT | TRBV7-3 | NA | TRBJ2-2 | NA
CASSLFPGGGLSPLHF | TGTGCCAGCAGTTTATTCCCAGGTGGGGGGCTATCACCCCTCCACTTT | TRBV27 | many | TRBJ1-6 | NA
CAISEDATGPYGYTF | TGTGCCATCAGTGAGGACGCGACAGGGCCCTATGGCTACACCTTC | TRBV10-3 | many | TRBJ1-2 | TRBD1
CASNARQDGYNYGYTF | TGTGCCAGCAACGCCCGACAGGACGGTTATAACTATGGCTACACCTTC | TRBV13 | many | TRBJ1-2 | NA
CASSLGGWFKYNEQFF | TGTGCCAGCAGTTTAGGTGGCTGGTTTAAATACAATGAGCAGTTCTTC | TRBV27 | many | TRBJ2-1 | NA
CASSQSMSEAEQYF | TGCGCCAGCAGCCAATCAATGTCTGAGGCGGAACAGTACTTC | TRBV4-1 | few | TRBJ2-7 | NA
CASSFGDVGYTF | TGTGCCAGCAGTTTTGGAGATGTTGGCTACACCTTC | TRBV12-3/TRBV12-4 | many | TRBJ1-2 | NA
CASSPGDRIFYGYTF | TGCGCCAGCAGCCCAGGGGACAGAATCTTCTATGGCTACACCTTC | TRBV5-1 | many | TRBJ1-2 | TRBD1
CASTRDRVRQPQHF | TGTGCCAGTACCCGGGACAGGGTACGACAGCCCCAGCATTTT | TRBV19 | many | TRBJ1-5 | TRBD1
CASSEDRRGTGELFF | TGTGCCAGCAGCGAAGACAGGAGAGGCACCGGGGAGCTGTTTTTT | TRBV12-3/TRBV12-4 | NA | TRBJ2-2 | NA
CASSLALSGSTGQYF | TGTGCCAGCAGTTTAGCTCTTAGCGGGAGCACCGGGCAGTACTTC | TRBV12-3/TRBV12-4 | many | TRBJ2-7 | TRBD2
CASSLSTANTEAFF | TGCGCCAGCAGCCTATCCACAGCGAACACTGAAGCTTTCTTT | TRBV5-1 | many | TRBJ1-1 | NA
CSVELQGAGELFF | TGCAGCGTTGAACTACAGGGCGCCGGGGAGCTGTTTTTT | TRBV29-1 | few | TRBJ2-2 | NA
CASSQKKRRAFF | TGTGCCAGCAGCCAAAAAAAAAGGCGGGCTTTCTTT | TRBV3-1 | many | TRBJ1-1 | NA
CSARDARGDEKLFF | TGCAGTGCTAGAGATGCGCGCGGGGATGAAAAACTGTTTTTT | TRBV20-1 | many | TRBJ1-4 | NA
CASSTGQGETQYF | TGCGCCAGCAGCACGGGACAGGGGGAGACCCAGTACTTC | TRBV5-1 | many | TRBJ2-5 | TRBD1
CSAETDRNYGYTF | TGCAGTGCTGAGACGGACAGGAACTATGGCTACACCTTC | TRBV20-1 | many | TRBJ1-2 | TRBD1
CASSLDTGGGQETQYF | TGTGCCAGCAGTTTAGATACAGGGGGTGGCCAAGAGACCCAGTACTTC | TRBV12-3/TRBV12-4 | many | TRBJ2-5 | TRBD1
CASSPAGGPNYGYTF | TGTGCCAGCAGCCCGGCGGGAGGACCCAACTATGGCTACACCTTC | TRBV7-3 | many | TRBJ1-2 | NA
CASRSPDLGFHF | TGCGCCAGCAGGAGCCCAGATTTGGGGTTTCATTTT | TRBV10-2 | many | TRBJ1-5 | NA
CASSLLRDIEETQYF | TGTGCCAGCAGCCTCCTCCGGGACATCGAAGAGACCCAGTACTTC | TRBV3-1 | NA | TRBJ2-5 | NA
CASSDPGTGTNEQFF | TGTGCCAGCAGTGACCCCGGGACAGGGACAAATGAGCAGTTCTTC | TRBV2 | many | TRBJ2-1 | TRBD1
CSARGTGQGVGNEQFF | TGCAGTGCTAGAGGAACGGGACAGGGGGTAGGGAATGAGCAGTTCTTC | TRBV20-1 | NA | TRBJ2-1 | TRBD1
CASSETGGGTEAFF | TGCGCCAGCAGTGAGACAGGGGGAGGGACTGAAGCTTTCTTT | TRBV10-2 | many | TRBJ1-1 | TRBD1
CASSLAGSPYEQYF | TGTGCCAGCAGCTTAGCGGGGAGCCCGTACGAGCAGTACTTC | TRBV7-2 | NA | TRBJ2-7 | NA
CASSLLGLVNNEQYF | TGTGCCAGCAGCCTCTTGGGACTAGTAAACAACGAGCAGTACTTC | TRBV7-2 | NA | TRBJ2-7 | TRBD2
CASSPRDRGHYGYTF | TGTGCCAGCAGCCCCCGGGACAGGGGGCATTATGGCTACACCTTC | TRBV7-2 | many | TRBJ1-2 | TRBD1
CASSQDLVLVLRTDTQYF | TGCGCCAGCAGCCAAGATCTGGTGCTAGTTTTACGAACAGATACGCAGTATTTT | TRBV4-1 | many | TRBJ2-3 | NA
CASSLIRCRRARTEAFF | TGTGCCAGCAGCTTAATCCGGTGTCGGCGGGCGAGGACTGAAGCTTTCTTT | TRBV7-3 | few | TRBJ1-1 | NA
CASTPNRDSPHTQYF | TGTGCCAGCACCCCAAACCGGGACAGTCCGCATACGCAGTATTTT | TRBV12-3/TRBV12-4 | many | TRBJ2-3 | TRBD1